The rows below give T cell receptor beta chains drawn from one sample of a study of cytomegalovirus exposure and HLA in healthy donors. This table comes from immunoSEQ multiplex PCR, and its TCRdb copy is limited to in-frame clones, with some not included. This table has 150,000 to 200,000 clones, approximately 70% appearing once. Specimen: PBMCs. The receptors derive from a woman between 40 and 55 years old in good health and CMV-seropositive. CDR3s include the opening cysteine and the closing phenylalanine or tryptophan. Fields, in order: clone size, V gene, J gene, D gene, CDR3 protein, CDR3 DNA. D genes are given only for firm matches. Expanded clones get a size class; other rows say once, few or many, or leave the size out.

>NA|TRBV11-1|TRBJ2-3|NA
CASSLNQGSTDTQYF
TGTGCCAGCAGCTTAAATCAGGGTAGCACAGATACGCAGTATTTT
>NA|TRBV19|TRBJ2-2|NA
CASSTQNTGELFF
TGTGCCAGTAGTACCCAGAACACCGGGGAGCTGTTTTTT
>NA|TRBV5-1|TRBJ1-3|NA
CASSLQTGQSSGNTIYF
TGCGCCAGCAGCTTGCAAACCGGACAGTCCTCTGGAAACACCATATATTTT
>NA|TRBV29-1|TRBJ2-1|TRBD1
CSVPPTGYFTYNEQFF
TGCAGCGTTCCCCCGACAGGGTATTTCACCTACAATGAGCAGTTCTTC
>few|TRBV2|TRBJ2-6|TRBD2
CASSPLAGDGANVLTF
TGTGCCAGCAGTCCACTAGCGGGAGATGGGGCCAACGTCCTGACTTTC
>NA|TRBV19|TRBJ2-7|TRBD2
CASRGRGGPYEQYF
TGTGCCAGTAGAGGGAGGGGTGGCCCCTACGAGCAGTACTTC
>NA|TRBV29-1|TRBJ1-2|NA
CSVEMGGYGYTF
TGCAGCGTTGAAATGGGGGGCTATGGCTACACCTTC
>NA|TRBV5-1|TRBJ2-1|NA
CASSLVAGLGNEQFF
TGCGCCAGCAGCTTGGTAGCAGGGCTAGGGAATGAGCAGTTCTTC
>NA|TRBV28|TRBJ1-2|TRBD1
CASSRHPGQGDAYGYTF
TGTGCCAGCAGCCGTCACCCGGGACAGGGGGATGCCTATGGCTACACCTTC
>NA|TRBV18|TRBJ1-2|NA
CASSPPQGLGYGYTF
TGTGCCAGCTCACCACCTCAGGGGCTTGGATATGGCTACACCTTC
>few|TRBV29-1|TRBJ2-1|NA
CSAARGGSYNEQFF
TGCAGCGCCGCGAGGGGGGGGTCCTACAATGAGCAGTTCTTC
>NA|TRBV2|TRBJ1-2|TRBD1
CASSTLGQSYGGYTF
TGTGCCAGCAGTACGCTGGGACAGTCGTATGGTGGCTACACCTTC
>few|TRBV7-9|TRBJ2-2|NA
CASSPRGNGELFF
TGTGCCAGCAGTCCTAGGGGGAACGGGGAGCTGTTTTTT
>NA|TRBV5-3|TRBJ1-1|NA
CARSPGPRGTEAFF
TGTGCCAGAAGTCCAGGGCCGCGGGGAACTGAAGCTTTCTTT
>NA|TRBV7-8|TRBJ2-7|TRBD1
CASSLVDRVYEQYF
TGTGCCAGCAGCTTAGTGGACAGGGTCTACGAGCAGTACTTC
>NA|TRBV7-2|TRBJ2-1|NA
CASSRRDDGKDEQFF
TGTGCCAGCAGTAGGCGGGACGACGGCAAGGATGAGCAGTTCTTC
>few|TRBV7-2|TRBJ2-2|NA
CASGDYHTGELFF
TGTGCCAGCGGTGACTACCACACCGGGGAGCTGTTTTTT
>NA|TRBV9|TRBJ1-1|NA
CASSVVMANTEAFF
TGTGCCAGCAGCGTAGTGATGGCGAACACTGAAGCTTTCTTT
>NA|TRBV19|TRBJ1-5|NA
CAIDRDQPQHF
TGTGCCATCGACCGGGATCAGCCCCAGCATTTT
>few|TRBV5-4|TRBJ1-2|NA
CASSLSRTNYGYTF
TGTGCCAGCAGCTTATCCAGAACTAACTATGGCTACACCTTC
>NA|TRBV5-1|TRBJ2-7|TRBD2
CASSPASSGGYEQYF
TGCGCCAGCAGCCCCGCATCGAGCGGGGGATACGAGCAGTACTTC
>NA|TRBV7-2|TRBJ2-2|TRBD2
CASSLRSGGDNTGELFF
TGTGCCAGCAGCTTGAGGAGCGGGGGGGATAACACCGGGGAGCTGTTTTTT
>NA|TRBV4-1|TRBJ2-7|NA
CASSQDRVGSYEQYF
TGCGCCAGCAGCCAAGATCGGGTGGGCTCCTACGAGCAGTACTTC
>NA|TRBV13|TRBJ2-5|TRBD1
CASSSRTGYETQYF
TGTGCCAGCAGCTCCCGGACAGGGTATGAGACCCAGTACTTC
>few|TRBV7-2|TRBJ2-7|NA
CASRTPRATYEQYF
TGTGCCAGCAGAACTCCGCGGGCGACCTACGAGCAGTACTTC
>once|TRBV2|TRBJ1-2|NA
CASNWQFLYGYTF
TGTGCCAGCAATTGGCAGTTTTTATATGGCTACACCTTC
>few|TRBV19|TRBJ2-3|NA
CASSRGVAPHTQYF
TGTGCCAGTAGTCGCGGGGTAGCGCCGCATACGCAGTATTTT
>NA|TRBV25-1|TRBJ2-7|TRBD2
CASSGFGLAGREQYF
TGTGCCAGCAGTGGTTTCGGACTAGCGGGCCGCGAGCAGTACTTC
>NA|TRBV12-1|TRBJ2-7|NA
CASSSRSRDRESEQYF
TGTGCCAGCAGCTCGCGCAGCCGGGACAGGGAATCCGAGCAGTACTTC
>few|TRBV5-1|TRBJ2-1|NA
CASSLPGLNEQFF
TGCGCCAGCAGCTTGCCAGGGCTCAATGAGCAGTTCTTC
>once|TRBV9|TRBJ2-7|TRBD1
CASSVRDRSYEQYF
TGTGCCAGCAGCGTAAGGGACAGGAGCTACGAGCAGTACTTC